This T cell receptor beta chain stems from a study of shared clonotypes between healthy human individuals. Overall study findings and caveats: Researchers sampled only blood; tissue repertoires likely differ. Although depth was large, rarefaction showed that sequencing of the sorted subsets was incomplete. On the whole, naive subsets had larger estimated richness than memory subsets had.

CD45RA-negative memory and CD45RA+ naive subsets were split from the CD4+ cells. Details on this clone: Its antigen remains unknown.

The V gene's germline CDR1 is MNHEY and CDR2 SVGAGI. The V and J ends lost 2 bases and 4 bases, in that order; junction bases with no gene match: 7. The CDR3 length is 15 residues. The repertoire was sequenced with immunoSEQ multiplex PCR; TCRdb's copy has only in-frame clones and lacks some. The table has a few million clones, 85% to 95% seen once. The sequence derives from a man younger than 30 in good health. Some clones in this sample may be carry-over from other donors' samples. This rearrangement joins TRBV6-5 to TRBJ1-2, with 7 bases that match TRBD1. The sequenced sample was naive CD4+ T cells from PBMCs. Noted subset: CD45RA+ positively selected. The CDR3 protein is CASSYTGQRTYGYTF. CDR3 nucleotides: TGTGCCAGCAGTTACACGGGACAGCGAACCTATGGCTACACCTTC.